This is a list of T cell receptor beta chains from one sample in a study of T cell clonotyping in hematopoietic cell transplantation. Clones were read by immunoSEQ multiplex PCR, and TCRdb kept only the in-frame ones, dropping some. This table has tens of thousands of clones, approximately 88% appearing once. Sequencing was done on a sample of peripheral blood mononuclear cells. All receptors derive from a woman in her thirties or forties in good health. Some clones in this sample may be carry-over from other donors' samples. CDR3s include the opening cysteine and the closing phenylalanine or tryptophan. A D gene is named only where the DNA matches it firmly. Not all rows give a size; the values are once, few, many and, for expanded clones, a class.

d_call	clone_size	cdr3_length	v_call	j_call	cdr3_aa	cdr3_nt
.	.	13	TRBV5-4	TRBJ1-2	CASSPGRNYGYTF	TGTGCCAGCAGCCCGGGACGGAACTATGGCTACACCTTC
TRBD1	.	14	TRBV5-1	TRBJ1-1	CASSPGTVNTEAFF	TGCGCCAGCAGCCCCGGGACAGTGAACACTGAAGCTTTCTTT
.	.	14	TRBV7-3	TRBJ2-7	CASSLGPPGYEQYF	TGTGCCAGCAGCTTAGGGCCCCCGGGCTACGAGCAGTACTTC
TRBD2	.	16	TRBV6-5	TRBJ2-3	CASSYGGLAGVDTQYF	TGTGCCAGCAGTTACGGGGGACTAGCGGGAGTAGATACGCAGTATTTT
.	.	13	TRBV6-5	TRBJ1-1	CASSYVRSSEAFF	TGTGCCAGCAGTTACGTGAGAAGTTCTGAAGCTTTCTTT
.	.	13	TRBV30	TRBJ1-1	CAWSVSQNTEAFF	TGTGCCTGGAGTGTAAGTCAAAACACTGAAGCTTTCTTT
.	.	14	TRBV30	TRBJ2-7	CACTPGSEWAEQYF	TGTGCCTGTACTCCCGGGTCTGAATGGGCCGAGCAGTACTTC
.	.	12	TRBV6-6	TRBJ1-4	CASGDADEKLFF	TGTGCTAGTGGGGATGCCGATGAAAAACTGTTTTTT
TRBD1	.	14	TRBV7-8	TRBJ1-4	CASSLVTGDEKLFF	TGTGCCAGCAGCTTAGTCACAGGGGATGAAAAACTGTTTTTT
.	.	13	TRBV7-2	TRBJ2-7	CASSSAGDYEQYF	TGTGCCAGCAGCTCCGCTGGTGACTACGAGCAGTACTTC
.	.	13	TRBV28	TRBJ1-2	CASSLSWNYGYTF	TGTGCCAGCAGTTTATCCTGGAACTATGGCTACACCTTC
TRBD2	few	16	TRBV7-2	TRBJ2-7	CASSLSGASVSYEQYF	TGTGCCAGCAGCCTTAGCGGGGCTAGCGTATCCTACGAGCAGTACTTC
.	.	14	TRBV6-6	TRBJ2-2	CASSAQQGIGELFF	TGTGCCAGCAGTGCGCAACAGGGTATCGGGGAGCTGTTTTTT
.	.	13	TRBV28	TRBJ1-1	CASTPTENTEAFF	TGTGCCAGCACCCCGACAGAAAACACTGAAGCTTTCTTT
TRBD2	.	18	TRBV11-1	TRBJ2-5	CASTLPPREGQGEETQYF	TGTGCCAGCACCCTCCCGCCGCGGGAGGGCCAAGGGGAAGAGACCCAGTACTTC
.	few	19	TRBV7-3	TRBJ2-7	CASSLILGGSWRGHYEQYF	TGTGCCAGCAGCTTAATCCTCGGTGGAAGTTGGCGGGGGCACTACGAGCAGTACTTC
.	.	14	TRBV4-2	TRBJ1-1	CASSQDQGNTEAFF	TGTGCCAGCAGCCAAGATCAAGGGAACACTGAAGCTTTCTTT
.	.	12	TRBV28	TRBJ1-3	CASSYSGNTIYF	TGTGCCAGCAGCTACTCTGGAAACACCATATATTTT
.	.	14	TRBV28	TRBJ2-7	CASIVSGARREQYF	TGTGCCAGCATTGTCTCAGGGGCCCGTAGAGAGCAGTACTTC
TRBD1	.	17	TRBV7-9	TRBJ2-7	CASSPRADREFMYEQYF	TGTGCCAGCAGCCCTAGGGCCGACAGGGAATTTATGTACGAGCAGTACTTC
.	.	11	TRBV28	TRBJ1-2	CASSRAYGYTF	TGTGCCAGCAGTCGGGCCTATGGCTACACCTTC
.	.	13	TRBV6-5	TRBJ2-4	CASSSGTKNIQYF	TGTGCCAGCAGTTCGGGGACAAAAAACATTCAGTACTTC